The rows below give T cell receptor beta chains drawn from one sample of a study of shared clonotypes between healthy human individuals. Clones were read by immunoSEQ multiplex PCR, and TCRdb kept only the in-frame ones, dropping some. The sample has millions of clones, over 90% seen once. The sequenced sample consisted of naive CD4+ T cells from PBMCs. The receptors derive from a man aged 18 to 35 in good health. Some clones in this sample may be carry-over from other donors' samples. The CDR3 runs from the conserved cysteine through the conserved F or W. D genes are given only for firm matches. Some rows mark clone size as missing; the rest say once, few, many or name a class of expanded clone.

TRBJ2-2	-	-	TRBV30	CACRTGLWGTGELFF	TGTGCCTGTCGAACAGGCCTCTGGGGGACCGGGGAGCTGTTTTTT
TRBJ2-3	-	-	TRBV7-3	CASSRSATNTDTQYF	TGTGCCAGCAGCCGGTCGGCGACTAACACAGATACGCAGTATTTT
TRBJ1-1	-	-	TRBV6-6	CASSYSRLNTEAFF	TGTGCCAGCAGTTACTCCAGGTTGAACACTGAAGCTTTCTTT
TRBJ2-7	-	-	TRBV6-5	CASRRRRISYEQYF	TGTGCCAGCAGACGACGGAGGATCTCCTACGAGCAGTACTTC
TRBJ1-2	TRBD1	-	TRBV10-1	CASLTPGQGPSGYTF	TGCGCCAGTTTGACCCCGGGACAGGGGCCTAGTGGCTACACCTTC
TRBJ1-2	-	-	TRBV27	CASSLRPGDYGYTF	TGTGCCAGCAGTTTACGTCCAGGGGACTATGGCTACACCTTC
TRBJ1-2	-	-	TRBV30	CAWSPGQGWLGYTF	TGTGCCTGGAGTCCCGGGCAGGGGTGGCTTGGCTACACCTTC
TRBJ2-5	TRBD2	-	TRBV4-2	CASSQDVRASGMGETQYF	TGTGCCAGCAGCCAAGACGTGAGAGCTAGCGGGATGGGGGAGACCCAGTACTTC
TRBJ2-1	-	-	TRBV7-8	CASKTPSRLTTLGSYNEQFF	TGTGCCAGCAAAACTCCAAGCCGCCTGACTACCCTTGGCTCCTACAATGAGCAGTTCTTC
TRBJ2-1	-	-	TRBV6-6	CASTPPSREQFF	TGTGCCAGCACCCCCCCCTCTCGGGAGCAGTTCTTC
TRBJ2-3	TRBD2	-	TRBV27	CASSFRGRGGFTDTQYF	TGTGCCAGCAGTTTTCGGGGGCGGGGGGGTTTCACAGATACGCAGTATTTT
TRBJ2-3	-	-	TRBV5-1	CASSLGQSTTDTQYF	TGCGCCAGCAGCTTAGGACAAAGTACCACAGATACGCAGTATTTT
TRBJ2-2	-	-	TRBV28	CASSFPRVNTGELFF	TGTGCCAGCAGTTTCCCCAGGGTGAACACCGGGGAGCTGTTTTTT
TRBJ2-1	-	-	TRBV7-9	CASSLNDNEQFF	TGTGCCAGCAGCCTTAACGACAATGAGCAGTTCTTC
TRBJ1-1	TRBD1	-	TRBV19	CASLRMDRAGTEAFF	TGTGCCAGCCTAAGGATGGACAGGGCGGGGACTGAAGCTTTCTTT
TRBJ2-1	TRBD2	-	TRBV7-3	CASTEDLTSGIDEQFF	TGTGCCAGCACTGAGGACTTGACTAGCGGGATAGATGAGCAGTTCTTC
TRBJ1-5	-	-	TRBV2	CASSVGEGINQPQHF	TGTGCCAGCAGTGTAGGGGAAGGGATTAATCAGCCCCAGCATTTT
TRBJ2-3	TRBD1	once	TRBV27	CASRFGQGADTQYF	TGTGCCAGCAGATTTGGACAGGGGGCAGATACGCAGTATTTT
TRBJ2-1	TRBD2	-	TRBV11-3	CASSRAASGSHEQFF	TGTGCCAGCAGCCGGGCGGCTAGCGGGAGCCATGAGCAGTTCTTC
TRBJ1-2	-	-	TRBV27	CASSLMVTGPYGYTF	TGTGCCAGCAGTTTAATGGTCACAGGGCCCTATGGCTACACCTTC
TRBJ1-3	-	once	TRBV30	CAWREGNTIYF	TGTGCCTGGAGGGAGGGAAACACCATATATTTT
TRBJ1-1	-	-	TRBV7-8	CASSSSRARGTEAFF	TGTGCCAGCAGCTCAAGCAGGGCCCGAGGAACTGAAGCTTTCTTT
TRBJ2-5	-	-	TRBV29-1	CSVESGWETQYF	TGCAGCGTTGAGTCCGGGTGGGAGACCCAGTACTTC
TRBJ2-1	TRBD2	-	TRBV7-6	CASSPTGLAGGHEQFF	TGTGCCAGCAGCCCAACAGGACTAGCGGGAGGGCATGAGCAGTTCTTC
TRBJ1-1	-	-	TRBV6-1	CASSVLITGFGTEAFF	TGTGCCAGCAGTGTGCTGATTACAGGGTTCGGGACTGAAGCTTTCTTT
TRBJ2-1	-	-	TRBV7-9	CASSPVGQETYNEQFF	TGTGCCAGCAGCCCGGTGGGGCAGGAGACCTACAATGAGCAGTTCTTC
TRBJ1-4	-	-	TRBV6-1	CASSEIRGGLFF	TGTGCCAGCAGTGAAATTAGAGGGGGACTGTTTTTT
TRBJ2-3	-	-	TRBV5-1	CASSQPTISTDTQYF	TGCGCCAGCAGCCAGCCGACAATAAGCACAGATACGCAGTATTTT
TRBJ2-2	-	-	TRBV5-1	CASSVARGAGELFF	TGCGCCAGCAGCGTAGCGAGGGGGGCCGGGGAGCTGTTTTTT
TRBJ1-2	-	-	TRBV6-6	CASSYRNGYTF	TGTGCCAGCAGCTACAGGAATGGCTACACCTTC
TRBJ2-3	-	-	TRBV7-2	CASSLERASTDTQYF	TGTGCCAGCAGCTTAGAACGGGCTAGCACAGATACGCAGTATTTT
TRBJ2-7	-	-	TRBV5-1	CASRSETYEQYF	TGCGCCAGCAGGTCAGAGACCTACGAGCAGTACTTC
TRBJ2-4	TRBD1	-	TRBV19	CASSPLDRVNIQYF	TGTGCCAGTAGTCCCTTGGACAGGGTAAACATTCAGTACTTC
TRBJ1-2	-	-	TRBV4-3	CASSQEAGYGYTF	TGCGCCAGCAGCCAAGAGGCTGGATATGGCTACACCTTC
TRBJ2-3	-	-	TRBV2	CASSRELADTQYF	TGTGCCAGCAGTCGGGAGTTGGCAGATACGCAGTATTTT
TRBJ2-7	TRBD1	-	TRBV16	CASSRTRDSPGEQYF	TGTGCCAGCAGCCGGACTCGGGACAGCCCGGGGGAGCAGTACTTC
TRBJ1-5	TRBD1	-	TRBV19	CASSITGGGQPQHF	TGTGCCAGTAGTATAACAGGGGGCGGTCAGCCCCAGCATTTT
TRBJ2-7	-	-	TRBV15	CATSSLYEQYF	TGTGCCACCAGCAGTTTGTACGAGCAGTACTTC
TRBJ2-5	TRBD1	-	TRBV2	CASVAGTEYQETQYF	TGTGCCAGCGTAGCAGGGACAGAGTACCAAGAGACCCAGTACTTC
TRBJ2-5	-	-	TRBV28	CASRGETQYF	TGTGCCTCGCGCGGGGAGACCCAGTACTTC
TRBJ1-3	-	-	TRBV6-5	CASRAGTVSGNTIYF	TGTGCCAGCAGGGCCGGGACGGTCTCTGGAAACACCATATATTTT
TRBJ2-5	-	-	TRBV6-6	CASSYKYNQETQYF	TGTGCCAGCAGTTATAAGTACAACCAAGAGACCCAGTACTTC
TRBJ1-1	-	-	TRBV5-1	CASSLGQIDVEAFF	TGCGCCAGCAGCTTGGGACAGATAGATGTGGAAGCTTTCTTT
TRBJ1-5	TRBD1	few	TRBV4-1	CASSTGTGGPGSNQPQHF	TGCGCCAGCAGCACCGGGACAGGGGGCCCTGGGAGCAATCAGCCCCAGCATTTT
TRBJ2-1	TRBD2	-	TRBV29-1	CSVALGLAGDNEQFF	TGCAGCGTTGCGCTCGGGCTAGCGGGAGACAATGAGCAGTTCTTC
TRBJ2-5	-	-	TRBV6-5	CASSYGQPSVRETQYF	TGTGCCAGCAGTTACGGACAGCCCTCCGTTCGAGAGACCCAGTACTTC
TRBJ1-2	-	-	TRBV11-2	CASSTRTVNYGYTF	TGTGCCAGCAGCACCCGGACAGTGAACTATGGCTACACCTTC
TRBJ1-2	TRBD1	-	TRBV5-6	CASSPRDRGSSGYTF	TGTGCCAGCAGCCCCAGGGACAGGGGATCTTCTGGCTACACCTTC
TRBJ2-7	TRBD2	-	TRBV6-1	CASGSGGSSYEQYF	TGTGCCAGTGGGAGCGGGGGAAGCTCCTACGAGCAGTACTTC
TRBJ2-1	-	-	TRBV7-6	CASSSRGNVPYNEQFF	TGTGCCAGCAGCTCCAGGGGAAATGTCCCCTACAATGAGCAGTTCTTC
TRBJ2-7	-	few	TRBV5-4	CASSSSYEQYF	TGTGCCAGCAGCTCCTCCTACGAGCAGTACTTC
TRBJ2-7	TRBD2	-	TRBV6-5	CASKGRLAGNDEQYF	TGTGCCAGCAAAGGACGACTAGCGGGAAACGACGAGCAGTACTTC
TRBJ2-1	-	-	TRBV20-1	CSAGNYNEQFF	TGCAGTGCTGGTAACTACAATGAGCAGTTCTTC
TRBJ1-1	-	few	TRBV5-1	CASSSDWMNTEAFF	TGCGCCAGCAGCTCGGACTGGATGAACACTGAAGCTTTCTTT
TRBJ2-3	TRBD2	-	TRBV6-5	CASSPGGGLTDTQYF	TGTGCCAGCAGTCCCGGGGGGGGCCTCACAGATACGCAGTATTTT
TRBJ1-2	-	-	TRBV5-1	CASSLVLGGASYTF	TGCGCCAGCAGCTTGGTTTTAGGGGGGGCGAGCTACACCTTC
TRBJ1-4	-	-	TRBV11-2	CASSLPGSATNEKLFF	TGTGCCAGCAGCTTACCGGGGTCAGCAACTAATGAAAAACTGTTTTTT
TRBJ2-7	TRBD1	-	TRBV15	CATSRAGTGLREQYF	TGTGCCACCAGCAGAGCCGGGACAGGGTTAAGGGAGCAGTACTTC
TRBJ1-2	-	-	TRBV5-4	CASKPDVTDYGYTF	TGTGCCAGCAAGCCCGACGTGACGGACTATGGCTACACCTTC
TRBJ2-2	TRBD1	-	TRBV7-2	CASSQAGTGHTGELFF	TGTGCCAGCAGCCAGGCCGGGACAGGGCACACCGGGGAGCTGTTTTTT